This T cell receptor beta chain derives from a study of identical twins. Study-wide findings and caveats: Abundant beta clonotypes from cord blood bore fewer insertions; memory repertoires lacked this pattern.

This clonotype was recorded many times. No antigen is known for it. Each donor (without exception) was a healthy Caucasian. Germline V lookup: CDR1 LGHDT, CDR2 YNNKEL (reference sequence). This CDR3 contains 17 residues. With 1 base clipped from V and 0 bases from J, the junction kept 3 bases outside the gene matches. TCRdb recomputed calls from the 5' RACE reads with MiXCR, one row per CDR3 protein. This sample has 310,000 or so distinct CDR3 sequences, with more than 6.5% found just once. This sample also belongs to another study, concerning yellow fever vaccine responses in identical twins.

This chain uses TRBV3-1 with TRBJ2-6, with 7 bases fitting TRBD1. The receptor's source is a woman under 30 in good health. Sample: memory (CD45RO+) T cells sorted from blood. The CDR3 loop reads CASSQGQGSSGANVLTF. The CDR3 bases are TGTGCCAGCAGCCAAGGACAGGGAAGCTCTGGGGCCAACGTCCTGACTTTC.